Sequencing of this T cell receptor beta chain was carried out in a study of blood T cells in healthy people across ages (dated by TCRdb to 2013 to 2016). Regarding the complete study: In model experiments, template switching captured roughly one uniquely barcoded TCR beta cDNA molecule for every two T cells. Age-related changes in TCR beta repertoire diversity were measured in the study by deep sequencing normalized with unique cDNA molecular identifiers. The donors were divided into four age groups: young (average around 15 years), middle-aged (almost 40), aged (about 60) and long-lived (nearly 85). Two additional independent replicas of 1 million unique cDNA reads from the same blood draw were analyzed for two donors (one aged 18 to 30 and one aged 80 or older). Here is what the overall study found, with its caveats: Estimates of total diversity based on one million sequenced T cells were considered lower bounds and underestimates. The percentage of naive T cells measured by flow cytometry correlated strongly with observed TCR beta diversity. Observed TCR beta diversity per million T cells fell roughly linearly with age, and a significant reduction was already apparent by age approximately 41. Compared with the aged group, the long-lived group had more naive CD4+ T cells, fewer expanded clones and increased TCR diversity, suggesting age selection. Conclusive comparison of naive and antigen-experienced compartments was prevented by the profiling of bulk unsorted PBMCs. The CMV infection status of donors was not known, potentially confounding age-related changes in expanded clonotypes.

In its sample, this clonotype was seen a few times. Its antigen remains unidentified. No qualities accompany the bases; no much larger clone lies one base away. The donors were a few dozen Caucasian individuals from Russia, aged roughly 6 to 100 years, who were systemically healthy. About 10 milliliters of peripheral blood were drawn from each donor into EDTA-treated Vacutainer tubes. Ficoll-Paque density-gradient centrifugation was used to isolate PBMCs, with at least 7 million per sample. Trizol reagent was used to extract total RNA from PBMCs, with at least 6 micrograms per sample. The percentages of naive CD45RAhigh/CD27high T cells were determined by flow cytometry on a PBMC aliquot from every donor. From a lookup of the germline V gene, CDR1 and CDR2 are SGHTA and FQGNSA. The trim is 4 bases for V and 3 bases for J, with a gap of 13 bases between the germline ends. The CDR3, from cysteine to phenylalanine, totals 14 residues. The read is trimmed to its CDR3 DNA, 42 bases read in frame from base 1.

Library preparation used 5' RACE. TCRdb records Illumina HiSeq 2500 as the sequencer. A second PCR of about 6 to 12 cycles was performed with a sample-barcoded 5' primer and a J-beta primer mix. A unique molecular identifier was introduced onto each TCR beta cDNA molecule by a template-switch 5' adaptor carrying 12 random nucleotides. At least 2.5 million CDR3-containing paired-end reads were obtained from each sample. All of the RNA was converted into first-strand cDNA using the Mint cDNA synthesis kit, with a TRBC-specific oligonucleotide serving as the primer. Following uracil-DNA glycosylase treatment, all cDNA underwent a first 18-cycle PCR with the universal primers M1SS and BC2_uni_R. Per the source publication's procedure: For normalization, 1 million high-quality reads, each with a distinct molecular identifier, were randomly selected from each sample. Reads sharing molecular identifiers were discarded rather than binned into consensus sequences. CDR3 identification, clonotype clustering and error correction used MiTCR with a Q25 quality threshold and the strictest error-elimination algorithm. A nonparametric unseen species model with Euler transformation was used to estimate a lower bound on total TCR beta diversity. The public sequencing data were trimmed at Q25 with fastp and processed into clonotypes with MiXCR by TCRdb, which kept only in-frame beta chains. Identical CDR3 protein sequences are pooled into one entry, listed with their most common genes and DNA. It is TCRdb's table, rather than the study itself, that gives the V and J calls and clone size. The sample table shows 800,000 to 950,000 distinct CDR3 sequences, and roughly 28% are seen once. The top ten constitute roughly 10% of the sample.

The sample also formed part of further work on T cells of mothers and their children. Reported in the second study: The donors were nine systemically healthy Caucasian individuals, made up of three mothers and their six children. cDNA synthesis used all of the extracted RNA, with around 1.5 ug of RNA in each 15 ul reaction. In the second PCR, the M1S primer added sample barcodes and 2-4 random nucleotides. Each mother yielded over 9 million TCR beta CDR3 reads and each child some 3 million reads. In both related and unrelated pairs, thymic selection shapes the output of TCR recombination in a similar way, with inherited differences having only a minor effect. Normalized repertoire overlap was always slightly but never significantly higher in related than unrelated mother-child pairs. No persistent microchimeric T cell clones were found, with a detection sensitivity of 75 to 100 clones per million clonotypes. To look for features that set related mother-child pairs apart from unrelated individuals, the researchers ran deep NGS to compare the TCR beta repertoires of mothers and children. Mothers averaged roughly 36 +/- 4 years of age and children averaged around 11 +/- 4 years. After adapters were ligated using NEBNext reagents, the libraries underwent 100+100 nt paired-end sequencing on an Illumina HiSeq 2000. To avoid cross-contamination, the mother libraries and the child libraries were prepared a month apart and sequenced in separate runs. For each donor, between 500,000 and 2,000,000 distinct TCR beta clonotypes were identified. Naive TCR beta clonotypes were estimated from low-frequency clonotypes matched to each donor's FACS-determined naive share, without sorting.

The rearranged chain carries TRBV7-2 and TRBJ2-7; no confident D gene assignment can be made. The sample comprised blood. The clonotype originates from a woman aged 40-49 years in good health. Here is the DNA: TGTGCCAGCAGCTCCGGGCCGCCGGGCTACGAGCAGTACTTC. It encodes CASSSGPPGYEQYF.